The source of this TCR beta chain is a study of metastatic and nonmetastatic thyroid tumors. The overall study: Repertoires were compared across blood and tumor or nodule tissue from malignant and benign thyroid patients.

In the original workflow: CDR3 was compared across clinicopathological groups, and the resulting differences were used to build a distant-metastasis classifier for papillary thyroid cancer. TCRdb re-clonotyped the PCR reads through MiXCR. The V and J calls were not made by the authors but by TCRdb's processing. Of 15,000 to 20,000 clones in the sample, 33% are singletons; the top ten hold roughly 13%. V lost 2 bases and J lost 6, with 10 bases in between. Germline V gene sequence: CDR1 MNHEY, CDR2 SVGEGT. There are 13 residues in the CDR3. General observations from the study: Compared with benign nodules, malignant thyroid tumors were reported to have significantly higher TCR beta diversity in both blood and tumor.

Every patient was untreated before thyroid surgery. With regard to this clone: Its antigen is currently unknown.

The TCR originated in a male donor with papillary thyroid cancer or a benign thyroid nodule (not recorded which). Some clones in this sample may be carry-over from other donors' samples. The chain recombines TRBV6-2 or TRBV6-3 with TRBJ1-2; possible D gene TRBD1, 5 bases. Sequencing input: tumor tissue. The chain's CDR3 is CASSYGAGNGYTF. DNA of the CDR3: TGTGCCAGCAGTTACGGGGCAGGGAATGGCTACACCTTC.